The 13 T cell receptor beta chains listed next were all sequenced from one sample in a study of blood T cells in healthy people across ages. PCR was performed a second time for about 7 to 12 cycles using a sample-barcoded 5' primer and a J-beta primer mix. TCRdb processed the 5' RACE reads anew with MiXCR; each CDR3 protein has one entry. This sample has about 1.6 million distinct CDR3 sequences, with 34% found just once. The source material was blood. Receptors originate from a woman between 25 and 40 years old in good health.

This clonotype was detected only a few times. The chain has TRBV7-2 and TRBJ2-2; D ambiguous. Germline V gene lookup returns CDR1 SGHTA and CDR2 FQGNSA. There are 16 residues in the CDR3. Trimming stripped 1 base from V and 2 bases from J, with 11 bases between. The CDR3 here is CASSLDWQINTGELFF. In DNA form, the CDR3 reads TGTGCCAGCAGCTTAGATTGGCAGATAAACACCGGGGAGCTGTTTTTT.

The rearrangement uses TRBV4-1 and TRBJ2-5; possibly TRBD1 or TRBD2 for D (5 bases each). Germline lookup yields CDR1 MGHRA and CDR2 YSYEKL. The CDR3 loop spans 15 amino acids. V was pared by 1 base and J by 13 bases, with 22 bases between. The CDR3 sequence: CASSQVAGTLDERYF. CDR3 in DNA: TGCGCCAGCAGCCAAGTTGCAGGGACCCTGGACGAGCGGTACTTC.

This chain joins TRBV20-1 and TRBJ2-7, with TRBD2 identical over 7 bases. The CDR3 extends over 15 amino acids. Losses at the gene ends were 0 bases for V and 4 bases for J; bases not matched to a gene: 9. Germline V gene sequence: CDR1 DFQATT, CDR2 SNEGSKA (reference sequence). CDR3 DNA sequence: TGCAGTGCTAGAGATCACGACGGGGAGGGGTACGAGCAGTACTTC. It yields the protein CSARDHDGEGYEQYF.

The chain combines TRBV7-2 with TRBJ2-7, with a possible D match to TRBD1 (5 bases). Germline assignment: CDR1 SGHTA and CDR2 FQGNSA. V was pared by 5 bases and J by 4 bases, with 18 bases between. CDR3 length: 15 amino acids. CDR3 in amino acids: CASSERGRVGYEQYF. DNA of the CDR3: TGTGCCAGCAGCGAAAGGGGCAGGGTCGGGTACGAGCAGTACTTC.

CDR3 nucleotides: TGCAGCGTCGCCCTCTCTGGGGCCAACGTCCTGACTTTC. Its translation is CSVALSGANVLTF. The gene calls are TRBV29-1 and TRBJ2-6; D is unclear. CDR1 is SQVTM and CDR2 is ANQGSEA in the germline V gene. CDR3 size: 13 residues. Trimming removed 6 bases at V and 0 bases at J, with 6 bases between.

This chain uses TRBV24-1 with TRBJ1-2, with no clear D. Per the germline V gene, CDR1 is KGHDR and CDR2 is SFDVKD. V lost 12 bases and J 8 bases, leaving 6 bases between the germline ends. The CDR3 has 8 residues. The CDR3 DNA reads as TGTGCCCCCTGGGGCTACACCTTC. Its translation: CAPWGYTF.

This chain connects TRBV20-1 to TRBJ1-1; D perhaps matches TRBD1 (6 bases). V lost 7 bases and J 0 bases, leaving 15 bases between the germline ends. Per germline, CDR1 DFQATT and CDR2 SNEGSKA (reference sequence). This CDR3 spans 14 amino acids. CDR3 sequence reads: CSGRGPLLNTEAFF. The CDR3 nucleotides are TGCAGTGGCAGGGGACCCCTCTTGAACACTGAAGCTTTCTTT.

This chain links TRBV20-1 with TRBJ2-5; maybe TRBD2 (6 bases). The V gene lost 5 bases and the J gene lost 2 bases, with 21 bases spanning the gap. CDR3 length equals 16 residues. Germline V gives CDR1 DFQATT, CDR2 SNEGSKA (reference sequence). The CDR3 DNA follows: TGCAGTGCTCCCAACTGCGGGACTGAAAAGCAAGAGACCCAGTACTTC. Encoded protein: CSAPNCGTEKQETQYF.

The rearrangement joins TRBV20-1 to TRBJ2-5, with 9 bases matching TRBD2. The J call is doubtful: the DNA matches TRBJ2-7 better. Per germline, CDR1 DFQATT and CDR2 SNEGSKA (reference sequence). The CDR3 has 15 residues. DNA for the CDR3: TGCAGTGCTAGAGATCTAGCGGGGCCCTCCTACGAGCAGTACTTC. It specifies CSARDLAGPSYEQYF.

The genes are TRBV12-3 or TRBV12-4 and TRBJ2-1; 10 bases fit TRBD1. J gave up 9 bases and V 2 bases, and 13 bases lay outside the gene matches. The CDR3 loop spans 17 amino acids. In DNA, the CDR3 is TGTGCCAGCAGTTTATATGGGACAGGGGCCTCCTCAGCTGAGCAGTTCTTC. Protein sequence: CASSLYGTGASSAEQFF.

This clonotype was seen a few times. The J gene is TRBJ2-1, the V gene TRBV6-1, with TRBD2 identical over 7 bases. With V trimmed by 5 bases and J by 2 bases, 15 bases remained unmatched. The V gene's germline CDR1 is MNHNS and CDR2 SASEGT. This CDR3 contains 18 residues. CDR3 in amino acids: CASSLAPGLAVTYNEQFF. In DNA, the CDR3 is TGTGCCAGCAGTCTGGCCCCCGGGCTAGCGGTAACCTACAATGAGCAGTTCTTC.

V and J are TRBV27 and TRBJ2-5; D is possibly TRBD2 (6 bases). The V end lost 5 bases, the J end lost 2 bases, and 21 bases lay between the germline ends. The CDR3 runs 17 residues. In germline, CDR1 is MNHEY, CDR2 SMNVEV (reference sequence). CDR3 nucleotides: TGTGCCAGCAGTCTGTTAGGGACTCCTGCGTATCAAGAGACCCAGTACTTC. Its protein product is CASSLLGTPAYQETQYF.

This clonotype was detected many times. This chain links TRBV5-1 with TRBJ2-1, with D perhaps assigned TRBD1 or TRBD2 (5 bases each). V was pared by 0 bases and J by 9 bases, with 7 bases between. Germline-derived CDR1 and CDR2 are SGHRS and YFSETQ. This CDR3 has 12 amino acids. The CDR3 sequence: CASSLEGTEQFF. CDR3 DNA sequence: TGCGCCAGCAGCTTGGAAGGGACTGAGCAGTTCTTC. Drawing the rest from reference TRBV5-1 and TRBJ2-1, the complete variable domain is KAGVTQTPRYLIKTRGQQVTLSCSPISGHRSVSWYQQTPGQGLQFLFEYFSETQRNKGNFPGRFSGRQFSNSRSEMNVSTLELGDSALYLCASSLEGTEQFFGPGTRLTVL.